This T cell receptor beta chain was found in a study of blood T cells in healthy people across ages. Every donor provided ten milliliters of peripheral blood. This clonotype has only a few counts. For the second PCR, which ran for 7 to 11 cycles, a sample-barcoded 5' primer and a J-beta primer mix were used. Each CDR3 protein is one row after TCRdb ran MiXCR on the 5' RACE reads. Found here are hundreds of thousands of distinct CDR3 sequences, around 21% of them singletons; the top ten hold 3.5% to 4%. The specimen was blood. The sequence was collected from a man aged 65-85 years in good health.

CDR3 amino acids: CASSEPTGDTQYF. In DNA, the CDR3 is TGTGCCAGCAGCGAACCAACCGGGGATACGCAGTATTTT. The chain recombines TRBV9 with TRBJ2-3; D gene uncertain. The V gene's germline CDR1 is SGDLS and CDR2 YYNGEE. This CDR3 is built from 13 residues. Trimming left V 3 bases short and J 6 bases short, with 11 bases between.